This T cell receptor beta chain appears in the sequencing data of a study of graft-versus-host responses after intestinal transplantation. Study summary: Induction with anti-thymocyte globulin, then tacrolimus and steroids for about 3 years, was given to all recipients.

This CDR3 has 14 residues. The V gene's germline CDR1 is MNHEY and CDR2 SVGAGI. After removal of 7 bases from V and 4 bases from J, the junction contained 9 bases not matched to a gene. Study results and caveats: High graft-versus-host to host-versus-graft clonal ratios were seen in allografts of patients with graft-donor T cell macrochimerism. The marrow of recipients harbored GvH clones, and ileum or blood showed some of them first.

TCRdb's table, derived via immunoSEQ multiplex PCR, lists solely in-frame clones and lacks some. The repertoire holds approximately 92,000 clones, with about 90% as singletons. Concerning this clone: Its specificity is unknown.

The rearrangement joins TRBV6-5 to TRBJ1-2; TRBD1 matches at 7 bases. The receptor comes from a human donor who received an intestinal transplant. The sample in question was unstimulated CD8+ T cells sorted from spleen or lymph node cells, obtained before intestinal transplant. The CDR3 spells CASTLGQVRYGYTF. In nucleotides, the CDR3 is TGTGCCAGCACCTTAGGACAGGTTCGCTATGGCTACACCTTC.